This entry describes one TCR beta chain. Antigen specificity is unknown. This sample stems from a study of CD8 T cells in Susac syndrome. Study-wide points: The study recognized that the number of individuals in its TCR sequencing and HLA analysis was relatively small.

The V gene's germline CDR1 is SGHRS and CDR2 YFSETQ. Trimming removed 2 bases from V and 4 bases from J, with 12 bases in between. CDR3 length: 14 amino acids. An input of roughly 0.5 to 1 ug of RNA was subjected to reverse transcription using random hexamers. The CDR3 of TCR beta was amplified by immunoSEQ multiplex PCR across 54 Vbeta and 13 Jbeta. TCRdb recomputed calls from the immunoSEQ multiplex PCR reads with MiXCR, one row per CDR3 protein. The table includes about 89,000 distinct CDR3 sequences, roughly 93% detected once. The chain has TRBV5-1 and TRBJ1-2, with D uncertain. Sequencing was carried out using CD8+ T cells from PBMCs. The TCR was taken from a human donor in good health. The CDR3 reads CASSFEGGGYGYTF. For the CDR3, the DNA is TGCGCCAGCAGCTTCGAGGGAGGAGGCTATGGCTACACCTTC.